Listed here are 30 T cell receptor beta chains from one sample, sequenced in a study of T cell clonality in common variable immunodeficiency. Sequencing was performed with immunoSEQ multiplex PCR; in TCRdb, only in-frame clones are kept and a portion is missing. The table lists tens of thousands of clones, with no singletons. Sequenced input: peripheral blood mononuclear cells. Receptor source: a person aged 18 to 69 in good health.

This clone has ten or more counts. The CDR3 is cut off 3 residues early in the read; its end comes from the germline J gene. The rearrangement joins TRBV5-1 to TRBJ2-5; no reliable D call. The germline V gene encodes CDR1 SGHRS and CDR2 YFSETQ. There are 11 residues in the CDR3. The V end was cut by 5 bases, the J end by 1 base, with 3 bases between. CDR3 bases read: TGCGCCAGCAGGGCCCAAGAGACC. Protein product: CASRAQET. Given in full, the CDR3 is CASRAQETQYF.

This clone was observed many times. The read finishes 3 residues shy of the CDR3 end, and the germline J gene is used to complete it. The rearrangement links TRBV28 to TRBJ2-7, with TRBD1 identical over 7 bases. The CDR3 totals 15 residues. Germline V gene data show CDR1 as MDHEN and CDR2 as SYDVKM. After removal of 5 bases from V and 1 base from J, the junction contained 8 bases not matched to a gene. CDR3 protein: CASSRRDRASYEQYF. The CDR3 bases that were read are TGTGCCAGCAGTCGCCGGGACAGAGCGTCCTACGAG.

This clone turned up a few times. The CDR3 goes on 3 residues after the read ends, and that part is filled in from the germline J gene. This chain connects TRBV2 to TRBJ1-2; D is uncertain. V gave up 6 bases and J gave up 5 bases, with 19 bases separating them. Germline loops: CDR1 SNHLY, CDR2 FYNNEI. The CDR3 extends over 15 amino acids. The CDR3 sequence: CASSQIPTLVYGYTF. The sequenced part of the CDR3 DNA is TGTGCCAGCAGCCAAATACCTACCCTTGTTTATGGC.

Many counts were recorded for this clone. With the read ending 3 residues before the CDR3 end, the germline J gene is used to fill in that end. The V gene is TRBV27, the J gene TRBJ2-1; D is uncertain. Germline V CDR1 and CDR2: MNHEY, SMNVEV (reference sequence). Trimming stripped 8 bases from V and 7 bases from J, with 9 bases between. The CDR3 covers 11 residues. The CDR3: CASHAINEQFF. The covered CDR3 bases are TGTGCCAGCCACGCGATAAATGAG.

This clone was seen at least ten times. The sequenced part of the CDR3 DNA is TGTGCCAGCAGCTCCGGGACAGGGGGCCTCTACAATGAG. As protein: CASSSGTGGLYNE. The complete CDR3 protein is CASSSGTGGLYNEQFF. This chain connects TRBV7-3 to TRBJ2-1, with 12 positions matching TRBD1. The CDR3 end lies 3 residues beyond the end of the read and is filled in from the germline J gene. Unmatched junction bases numbered 4, after V lost 4 bases and J lost 3 bases. Germline CDR1 and CDR2: SGHTA and FQGTGA. This CDR3 is built from 16 residues. Looking up the rest from reference TRBV7-3 and TRBJ2-1 gives the full variable domain: GAGVSQTPSNKVTEKGKYVELRCDPISGHTALYWYRQSLGQGPEFLIYFQGTGAADDSGLPNDRFFAVRPEGSVSTLKIQRTERGDSAVYLCASSSGTGGLYNEQFFGPGTRLTVL.

This clone was observed at least ten times. The sequenced part of the CDR3 DNA is TGCGCCAGCTCCGGGACTAGCGGTGTCTACGAG. Protein sequence: CASSGTSGVYE. The full CDR3 sequence reads CASSGTSGVYEQYF. The V call is TRBV5-1, the J call TRBJ2-7; 11 bases agree with TRBD2. The read terminates 3 residues before the CDR3 end, so the remaining end is supplied by the germline J gene. CDR3 length equals 14 residues. Germline assignment: CDR1 SGHRS and CDR2 YFSETQ. V shed 7 bases, J shed 3 bases, and the junction held 6 bases outside the gene matches.

This clone was recorded many times. The read is 3 residues too short to cover the CDR3 end, so that end is filled in from the germline J gene. This rearrangement joins TRBV20-1 to TRBJ1-4, with 11 bases identical to TRBD1. Germline V gene data show CDR1 as DFQATT and CDR2 as SNEGSKA (reference sequence). The V and J ends lost 5 bases and 6 bases, in that order; junction bases with no gene match: 5. This CDR3 has 14 amino acids. CDR3 amino acids: CSAAGGQGDEKLFF. The part of the CDR3 DNA that was read is TGCAGTGCTGCTGGGGGACAGGGGGATGAAAAA.

This clone was observed many times. From the germline J gene comes the end of the CDR3, since the read stops 3 residues before it. The V gene is TRBV6-1, the J gene TRBJ1-2; TRBD1 is a possible D gene (5 bases). The CDR3 totals 13 residues. Germline assignment: CDR1 MNHNS and CDR2 SASEGT. Between the trimmed V and J ends, which lost 3 bases and 4 bases, there was a span of 9 bases. CDR3: CASSDTGGYGYTF. CDR3 DNA (partial): TGTGCCAGCAGTGACACGGGGGGCTATGGC.

The table lists this clone with a few counts. The observed sequence ends 3 residues before the CDR3 terminus, with the missing tail filled in from the germline J gene. This rearrangement joins TRBV27 to TRBJ2-7; 12 bases line up with TRBD2. CDR3 size: 15 residues. V lost 9 bases to trimming and J lost 0 bases; unmatched junction nucleotides: 6. Germline V gene lookup returns CDR1 MNHEY and CDR2 SMNVEV (reference sequence). The covered CDR3 bases are TGTGCCAGTTCGACTAGCGGGAGCCCCTCCTACGAG. Its translation: CASSTSGSPSYE. The entire CDR3 reads CASSTSGSPSYEQYF.

This clone has ten or more counts. The CDR3 bases that were read are TGTGCCAGCAGCCCTAGTGAAAAA. Amino acid sequence: CASSPSEK. The full CDR3 sequence reads CASSPSEKLFF. The chain has TRBV7-9 and TRBJ1-4; no clear D gene. The read ends 3 residues before the CDR3 terminus; that terminus is restored from the germline J gene. The ends were cut back, 5 bases at V and 7 bases at J, with 5 bases in the middle. Germline CDR1 SEHNR, CDR2 FQNEAQ (reference sequence). The CDR3 has 11 amino acids.

This clone was seen at least ten times. The read terminates 3 residues before the CDR3 end, so the remaining end is supplied by the germline J gene. The chain combines TRBV18 with TRBJ1-2; D ambiguous. The germline V gene has CDR1 KGHSH and CDR2 LQKENI. CDR3 length: 13 amino acids. The CDR3 bases that were read are TGTGCCAGCTCACCACCGGGCCAAGACGGC. Amino acids: CASSPPGQDG. From start to end, the CDR3 is CASSPPGQDGYTF.

This clone was detected ten times or more. Read sequence stops 3 residues before the CDR3 end, and the germline J gene provides the missing end. The chain employs TRBV7-6 and TRBJ2-7; D unclear. V lost 0 bases and J 0 bases, leaving 6 bases between the germline ends. Germline lookup yields CDR1 SGHVS and CDR2 FNYEAQ. CDR3 length: 14 residues. Here the CDR3 reads CASSLARSSYEQYF. The covered CDR3 bases are TGTGCCAGCAGCTTAGCGCGGTCCTCCTACGAG.

This clone was recorded many times. Read sequence stops 3 residues before the CDR3 end, and the germline J gene provides the missing end. The rearrangement joins TRBV19 to TRBJ2-7, with D tentatively TRBD2 (5 bases). The CDR3 runs 15 residues. CDR1 LNHDA and CDR2 SQIVND come from the germline V gene (reference sequence). V lost 2 bases, J lost 4 bases, and 15 bases lay in between. The sequenced CDR3 bases are TGTGCCAGTAGTATATCCGGCGAGGGTTCTTACGAG. This translates into CASSISGEGSYE. The full CDR3 is CASSISGEGSYEQYF.

This clone was observed at least ten times. The read finishes 3 residues shy of the CDR3 end, and the germline J gene is used to complete it. The chain links TRBV4-1 to TRBJ2-5, with D possibly matching TRBD2 (6 bases). Germline CDR1 reads MGHRA; CDR2 reads YSYEKL. The CDR3 loop spans 14 amino acids. V lost 3 bases and J lost 4, with 12 bases in between. The CDR3 DNA, read in part, is TGCGCCAGCAGCCAGGAGGGCTATGGAGAGACC. Its protein product is CASSQEGYGET. The entire CDR3 is CASSQEGYGETQYF.

This clone occurred a few times. The read falls 3 residues short of the CDR3 end, and the missing part is taken from the germline J gene. The chain employs TRBV7-9 and TRBJ2-2; 11 bases agree with TRBD1. This CDR3 has 14 residues. Germline V gene sequence: CDR1 SEHNR, CDR2 FQNEAQ (reference sequence). CDR3 DNA, as far as it was read: TGTGCCAGCAGCTTAGAGGGACAGGGGGAAAAG. Its protein is CASSLEGQGEK. The full-length CDR3 reads as CASSLEGQGEKLFF.

This clone was seen many times. The observed sequence ends 3 residues before the CDR3 terminus, with the missing tail filled in from the germline J gene. The chain joins TRBV5-1 to TRBJ1-1; 9 bases match TRBD1. CDR1 and CDR2 from the germline V gene are SGHRS and YFSETQ. The CDR3 is 14 residues long. V lost 0 bases, J lost 4 bases, and 1 base stayed unmatched. Partial CDR3 DNA: TGCGCCAGCAGCTTGGGGGACAGGGTCACTGAA. Residues: CASSLGDRVTE. The full CDR3 protein reads CASSLGDRVTEAFF.

This clone was seen many times. Read sequence stops 3 residues before the CDR3 end, and the germline J gene provides the missing end. This chain connects TRBV20-1 to TRBJ2-2; no definite D call. Germline CDR1 is DFQATT and CDR2 is SNEGSKA (reference sequence). CDR3 length: 14 residues. V lost 0 bases and J lost 4, with 9 bases in between. The part of the CDR3 DNA that was read is TGCAGTGCTAGAGATAGCAGCTCCACCGGGGAG. The encoded protein is CSARDSSSTGE. The whole CDR3 sequence is CSARDSSSTGELFF.

This clone was seen at least ten times. The DNA ends 3 residues before the CDR3 does, and the rest of the CDR3 is filled in from the germline J gene. The chain couples TRBV30 to TRBJ2-3; 13 bases map to TRBD2. The CDR3 runs to 17 residues. V shed 4 bases and J 0 bases; nucleotides not matched to a gene: 7. The germline gives CDR1 GTSNPN, CDR2 SVGIG (reference sequence). This chain's CDR3 is CAWTGLAGVGSTDTQYF. CDR3 DNA, as far as it was read: TGTGCCTGGACCGGACTAGCGGGAGTTGGGAGCACAGATACG. The variable domain in full, with the rest retrieved from reference TRBV30 and TRBJ2-3, is SQTIHQWPATLVQPVGSPLSLECTVEGTSNPNLYWYRQAAGRGLQLLFYSVGIGQISSEVPQNLSASRPQDRQFILSSKKLLLSDSGFYLCAWTGLAGVGSTDTQYFGPGTRLTVL.

This clone was counted ten times or more. With the read ending 3 residues before the CDR3 end, the germline J gene is used to fill in that end. The rearrangement uses TRBV5-1 and TRBJ2-3; D perhaps matches TRBD1 (5 bases). Germline V gene lookup returns CDR1 SGHRS and CDR2 YFSETQ. This CDR3 is 15 amino acids long. This CDR3 is CASRPTGNHKETQYF. The part of the CDR3 DNA that was read is TGCGCCAGCAGACCTACAGGAAACCATAAAGAGACG. Looking up the rest from reference TRBV5-1 and TRBJ2-3 gives the full variable domain: KAGVTQTPRYLIKTRGQQVTLSCSPISGHRSVSWYQQTPGQGLQFLFEYFSETQRNKGNFPGRFSGRQFSNSRSEMNVSTLELGDSALYLCASRPTGNHKETQYFGPGTRLTVL.

This clone was counted at least ten times. The CDR3 end falls 3 residues outside the read, so it is completed with the germline J gene. The chain employs TRBV28 and TRBJ1-4; a weak D match, TRBD1 (6 bases). The CDR3 loop spans 14 amino acids. The ends were cut back, 6 bases at V and 7 bases at J, with 15 bases in the middle. Looked up from germline, CDR1 is MDHEN and CDR2 is SYDVKM. The CDR3 region is CASRTGRGGEKLFF. Incomplete CDR3 DNA: TGTGCCAGCAGGACCGGAAGGGGGGGTGAAAAA.

This clone appeared many times. The read comes to an end 3 residues before the CDR3 does, leaving the germline J gene to fill in the end. This rearrangement joins TRBV2 to TRBJ2-3, with 14 positions matching TRBD2. The CDR3 loop spans 15 amino acids. Looked up from germline, CDR1 is SNHLY and CDR2 is FYNNEI. The covered CDR3 bases are TGTGCCAGCAGTGAAGTGACTAGCGGGAGGGTCCCG. Its translation is CASSEVTSGRVP. The entire CDR3 protein reads CASSEVTSGRVPQYF.

This clone was counted many times. The read terminates 3 residues ahead of where the CDR3 ends, so the germline J gene completes it. The chain recombines TRBV5-6 with TRBJ1-2; 7 nucleotides match TRBD1. This CDR3 region has 14 residues. Per germline, CDR1 SGHDT and CDR2 YYEEEE. Incomplete CDR3 DNA: TGTGCCAGCAGCACCACAGGGGATTTTGTGGGC. Its protein is CASSTTGDFVG. Given in full, the CDR3 is CASSTTGDFVGYTF.

As to this clone: The read ends 3 residues before the CDR3 terminus; that terminus is restored from the germline J gene. This chain connects TRBV7-2 to TRBJ2-5; D possibly corresponds to TRBD1 (6 bases). Germline V gene lookup returns CDR1 SGHTA and CDR2 FQGNSA. The CDR3 runs to 14 residues. The ends were cut back, 2 bases at V and 2 bases at J, with 9 bases in the middle. CDR3 in amino acids: CASSLFGQQETQYF. The part of the CDR3 DNA that was read is TGTGCCAGCAGCTTATTCGGACAGCAAGAGACC.

This clone has a count of ten or more. Read sequence stops 3 residues before the CDR3 end, and the germline J gene provides the missing end. The rearrangement links TRBV5-1 to TRBJ2-3, with 10 nucleotides matching TRBD1. V was clipped by 4 bases and J by 4 bases; unmatched bases: 9. The germline V gene encodes CDR1 SGHRS and CDR2 YFSETQ. This CDR3 contains 16 residues. CDR3 sequence: CASSPIGQGVPDTQYF. The DNA read from the CDR3 is TGCGCCAGCAGCCCAATTGGACAGGGGGTCCCAGATACG.

This clone has a count of ten or more. The sequenced fragment ends 3 residues before the CDR3 boundary, so the rest is inferred from the germline J gene. The chain carries TRBV2 and TRBJ2-5; 11 positions match TRBD2. The length of the CDR3 is 13 residues. Germline values: CDR1 SNHLY, CDR2 FYNNEI. V trimming: 8 bases; J trimming: 4 bases; junction bases outside the gene matches: 3. CDR3 bases read: TGTGCCAGCCTACTAGCGGGAGTAGAGACC. Translation gives CASLLAGVET. The entire CDR3 protein is CASLLAGVETQYF.

This clone was counted ten times or more. The read gets to within 3 residues of the CDR3 end, and the germline J gene fills in the rest. The rearrangement links TRBV4-1 to TRBJ2-7; 11 bases map to TRBD2. CDR3 length: 15 residues. V lost 1 base, J lost 3 bases, and 2 bases stayed unmatched. CDR1 and CDR2 from the germline V gene are MGHRA and YSYEKL. Partial CDR3 DNA: TGCGCCAGCAGCCAAGGGGGGACTAGCGGCTACGAG. As protein: CASSQGGTSGYE. The full CDR3 reads CASSQGGTSGYEQYF.

This clone occurred many times. The CDR3 end lies 3 residues beyond the end of the read and is filled in from the germline J gene. This rearrangement joins TRBV6-1 to TRBJ2-1, with TRBD2 matching 12 bases. This CDR3 has 19 residues. Germline CDR1 reads MNHNS; CDR2 reads SASEGT. Trimming removed 2 bases from V and 2 bases from J; junction bases left unmatched: 10. CDR3 DNA, as far as it was read: TGTGCCAGCAGTGAAAGCCGACTAGCGGGAGTCGGGACCTACAATGAG. Amino acid sequence: CASSESRLAGVGTYNE. The full CDR3 protein reads CASSESRLAGVGTYNEQFF.

The sample holds many counts of this clone. The read comes to an end 3 residues before the CDR3 does, leaving the germline J gene to fill in the end. This chain uses TRBV20-1 with TRBJ2-3; the D gene is possibly TRBD1 (5 bases). Germline CDR1 and CDR2: DFQATT and SNEGSKA (reference sequence). CDR3 length: 12 residues. V shed 5 bases and J shed 2 bases, with 8 bases lying between them. CDR3 DNA (partial): TGCAGTGCTGGGGCCCTCACAGATACG. This translates into CSAGALTDT. The whole CDR3 sequence reads CSAGALTDTQYF.

This clone was seen at least ten times. The observed sequence ends 3 residues before the CDR3 terminus, with the missing tail filled in from the germline J gene. This sample includes further DNA sequences coding for the same CDR3. The rearrangement links TRBV6-1 to TRBJ1-5; a possible D gene is TRBD1 (5 bases). V shed 6 bases and J shed 7 bases, with 13 bases lying between them. This CDR3 is 13 amino acids long. Per the germline V gene, CDR1 is MNHNS and CDR2 is SASEGT. CDR3 loop: CASREQEGQPQHF. The covered CDR3 bases are TGTGCCAGCAGGGAACAGGAGGGGCAGCCC.

This clone has at least ten counts. Read data end 3 residues before the CDR3 end; the end is taken from the germline J gene. The V and J genes are TRBV28 and TRBJ2-7; D gene unclear. Per germline, CDR1 MDHEN and CDR2 SYDVKM. CDR3 length: 12 residues. The V and J ends lost 3 bases and 3 bases respectively, with 6 bases between them. The CDR3 sequence: CASSLVSYEQYF. CDR3 DNA (partial): TGTGCCAGCAGTTTGGTTAGCTACGAG.